Presented here are 4 T cell receptor beta chains from one specimen sequenced in a study of cytomegalovirus exposure and HLA in healthy donors. The table came from immunoSEQ multiplex PCR; TCRdb's copy has only in-frame clones and leaves some out. The table includes 200,000 or so clones, roughly 91% detected once. Input material: PBMCs. These receptors came from a woman under 30 in good health and CMV-seropositive.

The chain is built from TRBV18 and TRBJ1-1; D unclear. Germline loops: CDR1 KGHSH, CDR2 LQKENI. The V end was cut by 0 bases, the J end by 1 base, with 9 bases between. CDR3 size: 15 residues. Here the CDR3 reads CASSPPSLSNTEAFF. Here the CDR3 DNA reads TGTGCCAGCTCACCACCTTCTCTCTCGAACACTGAAGCTTTCTTT.

V and J are TRBV29-1 and TRBJ1-1; D is possibly TRBD1 (5 bases). This CDR3 spans 12 amino acids. CDR1 is SQVTM, CDR2 ANQGSEA, per germline. The ends were cut back, 6 bases at V and 4 bases at J, with 12 bases in the middle. CDR3 in amino acids: CSVAGGITEAFF. CDR3 nucleotides: TGCAGCGTGGCGGGGGGGATCACTGAAGCTTTCTTT.

The chain combines TRBV7-9 with TRBJ2-7; 8 bases are a match to TRBD1. The CDR3 loop spans 14 amino acids. Looked up from germline, CDR1 is SEHNR and CDR2 is FQNEAQ (reference sequence). With V trimmed by 1 base and J by 6 bases, 5 bases remained unmatched. The CDR3 protein is CASSLEDRVGEQYF. The CDR3, as DNA: TGTGCCAGCAGCTTAGAGGACAGGGTGGGCGAGCAGTACTTC.

The V and J genes are TRBV9 and TRBJ2-5; 7 bases are shared with TRBD1. Trimming removed 4 bases from V and 5 bases from J; junction bases left unmatched: 8. This CDR3 contains 14 residues. CDR1 is SGDLS, CDR2 YYNGEE, per germline. CDR3 loop: CASSPRTGRETQYF. The CDR3 region has the DNA TGTGCCAGCAGCCCGCGGACAGGACGGGAGACCCAGTACTTC.